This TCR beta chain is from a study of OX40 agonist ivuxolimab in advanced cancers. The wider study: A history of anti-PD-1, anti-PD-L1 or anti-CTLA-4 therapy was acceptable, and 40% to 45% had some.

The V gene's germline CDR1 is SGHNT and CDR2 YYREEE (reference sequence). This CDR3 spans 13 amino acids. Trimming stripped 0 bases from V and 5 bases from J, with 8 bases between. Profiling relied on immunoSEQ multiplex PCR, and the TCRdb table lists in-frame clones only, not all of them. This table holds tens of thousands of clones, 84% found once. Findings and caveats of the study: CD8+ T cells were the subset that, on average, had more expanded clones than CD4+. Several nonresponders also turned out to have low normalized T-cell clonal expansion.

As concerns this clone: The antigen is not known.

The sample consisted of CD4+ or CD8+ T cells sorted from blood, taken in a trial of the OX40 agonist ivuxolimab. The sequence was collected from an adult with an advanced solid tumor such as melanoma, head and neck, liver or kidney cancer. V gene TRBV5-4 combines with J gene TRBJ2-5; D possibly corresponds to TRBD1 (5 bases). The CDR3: CASSLDRWETQYF. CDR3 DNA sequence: TGTGCCAGCAGCTTGGACAGGTGGGAGACCCAGTACTTC.